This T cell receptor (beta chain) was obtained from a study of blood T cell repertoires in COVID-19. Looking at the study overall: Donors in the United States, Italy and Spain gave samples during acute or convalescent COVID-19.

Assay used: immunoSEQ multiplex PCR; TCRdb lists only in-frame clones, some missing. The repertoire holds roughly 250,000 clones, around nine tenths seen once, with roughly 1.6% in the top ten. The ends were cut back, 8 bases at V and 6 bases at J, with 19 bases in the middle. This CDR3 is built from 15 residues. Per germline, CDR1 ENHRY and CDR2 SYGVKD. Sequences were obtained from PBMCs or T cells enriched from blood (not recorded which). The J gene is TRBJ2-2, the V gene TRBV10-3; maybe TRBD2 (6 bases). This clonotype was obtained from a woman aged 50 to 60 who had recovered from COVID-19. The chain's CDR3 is CAISSQPGSSGELFF. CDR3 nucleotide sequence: TGTGCCATCTCGAGCCAACCCGGGAGCTCCGGGGAGCTGTTTTTT.